These 5 T cell receptor beta chains came from one sample sequenced in a study of T cells in localized non-small cell lung cancer (dated by TCRdb to the early 2020s). The library was prepared using the immunoSEQ multiplex PCR assay. TCRdb holds this immuneACCESS table with in-frame rearrangements only. Some clones are missing; in checked studies, unresolved V genes explain under half, and the rest has no known cause. Across this sample there are 70,000 to 95,000 clones, with approximately 91% seen only once. The ten largest clones represent about 4% of the sample. This specimen consisted of PBMCs, obtained before any cancer treatment. The source of these receptors is a woman aged 35-75 years with stage II squamous cell lung carcinoma.

The V and J genes are TRBV2 and TRBJ2-7; D gene uncertain. Germline V CDR1 and CDR2: SNHLY, FYNNEI. V was clipped by 5 bases and J by 2 bases, with 13 bases between them. CDR3 length: 14 amino acids. The CDR3 loop is CASSLEEMAYEQYF. The CDR3 DNA reads as TGTGCCAGCAGTCTCGAGGAAATGGCCTACGAGCAGTACTTC.

The chain recombines TRBV19 with TRBJ1-5; D is ambiguous. V lost 7 bases to trimming and J lost 4 bases, with 11 bases between them. The germline V gene encodes CDR1 LNHDA and CDR2 SQIVND (reference sequence). CDR3 length: 13 residues. The CDR3 DNA sequence: TGTGCCAGTAACAACATGCGGAATCAGCCCCAGCATTTT. It specifies CASNNMRNQPQHF. The variable domain in full, completed from reference TRBV19 and TRBJ1-5, reads DGGITQSPKYLFRKEGQNVTLSCEQNLNHDAMYWYRQDPGQGLRLIYYSQIVNDFQKGDIAEGYSVSREKKESFPLTVTSAQKNPTAFYLCASNNMRNQPQHFGDGTRLSIL.

J is TRBJ2-3 and V is TRBV28; D is ambiguous. Germline V CDR1 and CDR2: MDHEN, SYDVKM. The CDR3 sequence is 14 residues long. Trimming shortened V by 3 bases and J by 0 bases, and 7 bases separated the two germline ends. The CDR3: CASSFLDSTDTQYF. In nucleotides, the CDR3 is TGTGCCAGCAGTTTCCTGGACAGCACAGATACGCAGTATTTT.

The V gene is TRBV2, the J gene TRBJ1-1, with a tentative D call TRBD1 (6 bases). Trimming removed 8 bases from V and 1 base from J, with 17 bases in between. Germline V CDR1 and CDR2: SNHLY, FYNNEI. The CDR3 is made up of 15 amino acids. CDR3 residues: CASSRDTSWNTEAFF. The CDR3 region has the DNA TGTGCCAGCTCTCGGGACACCTCTTGGAACACTGAAGCTTTCTTT.

V is TRBV5-4 and J is TRBJ2-2, with D perhaps matching TRBD1 (6 bases). Germline V gene lookup returns CDR1 SGHNT and CDR2 YYREEE (reference sequence). The V and J ends lost 4 bases and 6 bases respectively, with 10 bases between them. The CDR3 is 13 amino acids. CDR3 DNA sequence: TGTGCCAGCAGCCAGGACAGCGCCGGGGAGCTGTTTTTT. Translating it yields CASSQDSAGELFF.